These T cell receptor beta chains were read from a single sample in a study of cytomegalovirus exposure and HLA in healthy donors. The table came from immunoSEQ multiplex PCR; TCRdb's copy has only in-frame clones and leaves some out. The sample holds about 220,000 clones, over 65% seen once. Sample: PBMCs. These receptors were obtained from a man aged 18 to 30 in good health and CMV-seronegative. Each CDR3 is given with its conserved first and last residue. A D gene is named only where the DNA matches it firmly. Clone size is stated in some rows and not others, as once, few, many or a class when expanded.

D gene: .
V gene: TRBV6-5
CDR3 length: 13
clone size: once
J gene: TRBJ1-2
CDR3 DNA: TGTGCCAGCAGTTTACGAGGCAGAGATGGCTACACCTTC
CDR3 protein: CASSLRGRDGYTF

D gene: .
V gene: TRBV29-1
CDR3 length: 12
clone size: .
J gene: TRBJ2-7
CDR3 DNA: TGCAGCGTTGAAGGACAGAGCTACGAGCAGTACTTC
CDR3 protein: CSVEGQSYEQYF

D gene: .
V gene: TRBV11-2
CDR3 length: 13
clone size: few
J gene: TRBJ2-3
CDR3 DNA: TGTGCCAGCAGCTTAGATCCGGCAGATACGCAGTATTTT
CDR3 protein: CASSLDPADTQYF

D gene: .
V gene: TRBV7-9
CDR3 length: 14
clone size: .
J gene: TRBJ1-1
CDR3 DNA: TGTGCCAGCAGCATAACAGTCCCTGGCACTGAAGCTTTCTTT
CDR3 protein: CASSITVPGTEAFF

D gene: .
V gene: TRBV5-8
CDR3 length: 14
clone size: .
J gene: TRBJ2-3
CDR3 DNA: TGTGCCAGCCAGGTACCCCAGAGCACAGATACGCAGTATTTT
CDR3 protein: CASQVPQSTDTQYF

D gene: .
V gene: TRBV5-8
CDR3 length: 17
clone size: once
J gene: TRBJ2-1
CDR3 DNA: TGTGCCAGCAGCTTGGTCCTAGCTGTGGCGTCCTACAATGAGCAGTTCTTC
CDR3 protein: CASSLVLAVASYNEQFF

D gene: TRBD2
V gene: TRBV5-6
CDR3 length: 17
clone size: .
J gene: TRBJ2-3
CDR3 DNA: TGTGCCAGCAGCTTGGTTGCGGGAGGGCCCGGCACAGATACGCAGTATTTT
CDR3 protein: CASSLVAGGPGTDTQYF

D gene: .
V gene: TRBV5-1
CDR3 length: 12
clone size: .
J gene: TRBJ1-2
CDR3 DNA: TGCGCCAGCAGCTTGGGAGACTATGGCTACACCTTC
CDR3 protein: CASSLGDYGYTF

D gene: .
V gene: TRBV19
CDR3 length: 15
clone size: few
J gene: TRBJ1-6
CDR3 DNA: TGTGCCAGTAAGGAGGAGGGGTCCTATAATTCACCCCTCCACTTT
CDR3 protein: CASKEEGSYNSPLHF

D gene: .
V gene: TRBV9
CDR3 length: 16
clone size: .
J gene: TRBJ2-7
CDR3 DNA: TGTGCCAGCAGCCCGCGGGCCCAAGCGAGCTCCTACGAGCAGTACTTC
CDR3 protein: CASSPRAQASSYEQYF

D gene: .
V gene: TRBV27
CDR3 length: 12
clone size: few
J gene: TRBJ1-5
CDR3 DNA: TGTGCCAGCACTTCTAGCAATCAGCCCCAGCATTTT
CDR3 protein: CASTSSNQPQHF

D gene: .
V gene: TRBV5-1
CDR3 length: 15
clone size: .
J gene: TRBJ2-6
CDR3 DNA: TGCGCCAGCAGCTTGGGGGGAGCTGGGGCCAACGTCCTGACTTTC
CDR3 protein: CASSLGGAGANVLTF

D gene: TRBD1
V gene: TRBV28
CDR3 length: 15
clone size: .
J gene: TRBJ1-5
CDR3 DNA: TGTGCCAGCAGTCAGACAGGGCCCTCGAATCAGCCCCAGCATTTT
CDR3 protein: CASSQTGPSNQPQHF

D gene: .
V gene: TRBV6-6
CDR3 length: 13
clone size: .
J gene: TRBJ2-5
CDR3 DNA: TGTGCCAGCAGACTCGGACAGCAAGAGACCCAGTACTTC
CDR3 protein: CASRLGQQETQYF

D gene: TRBD2
V gene: TRBV5-1
CDR3 length: 14
clone size: .
J gene: TRBJ2-3
CDR3 DNA: TGCGCCACCTCCCAGCGGGAGCGGACAGATACGCAGTATTTT
CDR3 protein: CATSQRERTDTQYF

D gene: TRBD2
V gene: TRBV18
CDR3 length: 20
clone size: .
J gene: TRBJ2-1
CDR3 DNA: TGTGCCAGCTCACCCTCTGTCCCGGGACTAGCGGGAATCGCCTACAATGAGCAGTTCTTC
CDR3 protein: CASSPSVPGLAGIAYNEQFF

D gene: TRBD1
V gene: TRBV5-5
CDR3 length: 18
clone size: .
J gene: TRBJ1-3
CDR3 DNA: TGTGCCAGCAGCTTTACTTCCGGGACAGGGGGCTTTGGAAACACCATATATTTT
CDR3 protein: CASSFTSGTGGFGNTIYF

D gene: .
V gene: TRBV6-1
CDR3 length: 14
clone size: .
J gene: TRBJ1-2
CDR3 DNA: TGTGCCAGCCTCCTCGGGGGGCTGTTCTATGGCTACACCTTC
CDR3 protein: CASLLGGLFYGYTF

D gene: .
V gene: TRBV15
CDR3 length: 17
clone size: .
J gene: TRBJ1-2
CDR3 DNA: TGTGCCACCAGCTCCCGGGGGGGGGCAGGAAGAATCTATGGCTACACCTTC
CDR3 protein: CATSSRGGAGRIYGYTF

D gene: TRBD1
V gene: TRBV7-9
CDR3 length: 14
clone size: .
J gene: TRBJ1-2
CDR3 DNA: TGTGCCAGCAGCTGGGGGGACAGGGGATCGGGCTACACCTTC
CDR3 protein: CASSWGDRGSGYTF

D gene: .
V gene: TRBV2
CDR3 length: 12
clone size: few
J gene: TRBJ1-1
CDR3 DNA: TGTGCCAGCAGTCGTCAGGGCACTGAAGCTTTCTTT
CDR3 protein: CASSRQGTEAFF

D gene: .
V gene: TRBV9
CDR3 length: 16
clone size: few
J gene: TRBJ2-2
CDR3 DNA: TGTGCCAGCAGCGTAGCTGGGACTTCTAACACCGGGGAGCTGTTTTTT
CDR3 protein: CASSVAGTSNTGELFF

D gene: .
V gene: TRBV15
CDR3 length: 14
clone size: .
J gene: TRBJ2-2
CDR3 DNA: TGTGCCACCAGCACGGGGGCGAACACCGGGGAGCTGTTTTTT
CDR3 protein: CATSTGANTGELFF

D gene: .
V gene: TRBV10-3
CDR3 length: 16
clone size: .
J gene: TRBJ1-2
CDR3 DNA: TGTGCCATCAGTGAGTCGCAAGAGGGAAGAATCGGTGGCTACACCTTC
CDR3 protein: CAISESQEGRIGGYTF

D gene: .
V gene: TRBV7-3
CDR3 length: 15
clone size: once
J gene: TRBJ2-1
CDR3 DNA: TGTGCCAGCAGCTTAACGACGGTCAGAGGAGGAGAGCAGTTCTTC
CDR3 protein: CASSLTTVRGGEQFF

D gene: TRBD1
V gene: TRBV7-9
CDR3 length: 14
clone size: .
J gene: TRBJ2-7
CDR3 DNA: TGTGCCAGCAGCTTAAACAGGGGGCAGAACGAGCAGTACTTC
CDR3 protein: CASSLNRGQNEQYF

D gene: .
V gene: TRBV27
CDR3 length: 13
clone size: .
J gene: TRBJ2-1
CDR3 DNA: TGTGCCAGCAGTCTAAGAATGAGCAATGAGCAGTTCTTC
CDR3 protein: CASSLRMSNEQFF

D gene: TRBD2
V gene: TRBV6-5
CDR3 length: 15
clone size: once
J gene: TRBJ2-7
CDR3 DNA: TGTGCCAGCAGGCTCGGGACTAGCGGAACTTACGAGCAGTACTTC
CDR3 protein: CASRLGTSGTYEQYF

D gene: .
V gene: TRBV15
CDR3 length: 19
clone size: .
J gene: TRBJ1-4
CDR3 DNA: TGTGCCACCAGATTGATACGCGGGGATAGGGGAGCAACTAATGAAAAACTGTTTTTT
CDR3 protein: CATRLIRGDRGATNEKLFF

D gene: .
V gene: TRBV9
CDR3 length: 17
clone size: .
J gene: TRBJ2-1
CDR3 DNA: TGTGCCAGCAGCGCCCGACCCTGGCTAGCTCTCTACAATGAGCAGTTCTTC
CDR3 protein: CASSARPWLALYNEQFF

D gene: .
V gene: TRBV25-1
CDR3 length: 14
clone size: .
J gene: TRBJ1-1
CDR3 DNA: TGTGCCAGCAGTGAAACAGGGATTAACACTGAAGCTTTCTTT
CDR3 protein: CASSETGINTEAFF

D gene: TRBD2
V gene: TRBV10-1
CDR3 length: 14
clone size: .
J gene: TRBJ2-5
CDR3 DNA: TGCGCCAGCAGCCCATCTAGCGGGAGGAAGACCCAGTACTTC
CDR3 protein: CASSPSSGRKTQYF

D gene: .
V gene: TRBV5-6
CDR3 length: 13
clone size: .
J gene: TRBJ2-5
CDR3 DNA: TGTGCCAGCAGCTTGGCGGGGAGAGAGACCCAGTACTTC
CDR3 protein: CASSLAGRETQYF

D gene: .
V gene: TRBV28
CDR3 length: 17
clone size: .
J gene: TRBJ2-3
CDR3 DNA: TGTGCCAGCAGTTTCCCAGGGATGGGTCGCGACACAGATACGCAGTATTTT
CDR3 protein: CASSFPGMGRDTDTQYF

D gene: TRBD1
V gene: TRBV28
CDR3 length: 14
clone size: .
J gene: TRBJ1-4
CDR3 DNA: TGTGCCAGCACCTGGGACAGGAATAATGAAAAACTGTTTTTT
CDR3 protein: CASTWDRNNEKLFF

D gene: TRBD1
V gene: TRBV11-2
CDR3 length: 17
clone size: .
J gene: TRBJ1-3
CDR3 DNA: TGTGCCAGCAGCTTTGCGGACAGGGGGTTTTCTGGAAACACCATATATTTT
CDR3 protein: CASSFADRGFSGNTIYF

D gene: TRBD2
V gene: TRBV9
CDR3 length: 17
clone size: .
J gene: TRBJ2-1
CDR3 DNA: TGTGCCAGCAGCGTGGGTAGCGGGAGATTCTTTAACAATGAGCAGTTCTTC
CDR3 protein: CASSVGSGRFFNNEQFF

D gene: TRBD2
V gene: TRBV11-2
CDR3 length: 15
clone size: .
J gene: TRBJ2-7
CDR3 DNA: TGTGCCAGCAGCTTAGCGCTGACTAGCGGCTACGAGCAGTACTTC
CDR3 protein: CASSLALTSGYEQYF

D gene: TRBD2
V gene: TRBV7-9
CDR3 length: 16
clone size: .
J gene: TRBJ2-3
CDR3 DNA: TGTGCCAGCAGCCCCGGACTAGCGGGAGGGTCAGATACGCAGTATTTT
CDR3 protein: CASSPGLAGGSDTQYF

D gene: .
V gene: TRBV5-1
CDR3 length: 14
clone size: few
J gene: TRBJ2-7
CDR3 DNA: TGCGCCAGCAGCTGGGGGGGGGCAGTGGACGAGCAGTACTTC
CDR3 protein: CASSWGGAVDEQYF

D gene: .
V gene: TRBV13
CDR3 length: 14
clone size: .
J gene: TRBJ1-1
CDR3 DNA: TGTGCCAGCAGCTTGGGAGGAGAGAACACTGAAGCTTTCTTT
CDR3 protein: CASSLGGENTEAFF

D gene: .
V gene: TRBV10-1
CDR3 length: 13
clone size: .
J gene: TRBJ2-2
CDR3 DNA: TGCGCCAGCAGACCCTGGGAGTCCGGGGAGCTGTTTTTT
CDR3 protein: CASRPWESGELFF

D gene: TRBD2
V gene: TRBV7-8
CDR3 length: 16
clone size: .
J gene: TRBJ2-3
CDR3 DNA: TGTGCCAGCAGCTTCAGCGGGAGGGCGAGCACAGATACGCAGTATTTT
CDR3 protein: CASSFSGRASTDTQYF

D gene: .
V gene: TRBV6-5
CDR3 length: 15
clone size: .
J gene: TRBJ2-7
CDR3 DNA: TGTGCCAGCAGTTACTCGGGCGGGGGCCTTGGCGAGCAGTACTTC
CDR3 protein: CASSYSGGGLGEQYF

D gene: TRBD1
V gene: TRBV2
CDR3 length: 14
clone size: once
J gene: TRBJ1-2
CDR3 DNA: TGTGCCAGCCCCTATAAACAGGGGGCGGCTGGCTACACCTTC
CDR3 protein: CASPYKQGAAGYTF

D gene: TRBD1
V gene: TRBV6-1
CDR3 length: 14
clone size: .
J gene: TRBJ1-1
CDR3 DNA: TGTGCCAGCAGAGATGACAGGGGGTTCTCTGAAGCTTTCTTT
CDR3 protein: CASRDDRGFSEAFF

D gene: .
V gene: TRBV7-9
CDR3 length: 14
clone size: .
J gene: TRBJ2-2
CDR3 DNA: TGTGCCAGCAGCTTGGCAGGCATCACCGGGGAGCTGTTTTTT
CDR3 protein: CASSLAGITGELFF

D gene: TRBD2
V gene: TRBV27
CDR3 length: 14
clone size: .
J gene: TRBJ2-1
CDR3 DNA: TGTGCCAGCAGTTTAATGGGAGGGCACAATGAGCAGTTCTTC
CDR3 protein: CASSLMGGHNEQFF

D gene: TRBD1
V gene: TRBV10-3
CDR3 length: 17
clone size: once
J gene: TRBJ1-1
CDR3 DNA: TGTGCCATCAGTGAATATGGACAGGGTGTGTCGAACACTGAAGCTTTCTTT
CDR3 protein: CAISEYGQGVSNTEAFF

D gene: .
V gene: TRBV6-1
CDR3 length: 15
clone size: .
J gene: TRBJ1-5
CDR3 DNA: TGTGCCAGCAGTGTCCAGTCCCAGGGCAATCAGCCCCAGCATTTT
CDR3 protein: CASSVQSQGNQPQHF

D gene: .
V gene: TRBV11-2
CDR3 length: 12
clone size: .
J gene: TRBJ2-7
CDR3 DNA: TGTGCCAGCAGCTTAGGCAGGGTCGAGCAGTACTTC
CDR3 protein: CASSLGRVEQYF

D gene: TRBD2
V gene: TRBV27
CDR3 length: 15
clone size: once
J gene: TRBJ2-7
CDR3 DNA: TGTGCCAGCAGGGCTTTGGGGAGGGACTCCTACGAGCAGTACTTC
CDR3 protein: CASRALGRDSYEQYF

D gene: .
V gene: TRBV5-1
CDR3 length: 13
clone size: .
J gene: TRBJ2-7
CDR3 DNA: TGCGCCAGCAGCTTGGGGGGGGACTACGAGCAGTACTTC
CDR3 protein: CASSLGGDYEQYF

D gene: TRBD2
V gene: TRBV6-1
CDR3 length: 14
clone size: once
J gene: TRBJ2-7
CDR3 DNA: TGTGCCAGCAGCAAAAGCCAGCGGGGCTACGAGCAGTACTTC
CDR3 protein: CASSKSQRGYEQYF

D gene: TRBD2
V gene: TRBV7-6
CDR3 length: 17
clone size: .
J gene: TRBJ2-7
CDR3 DNA: TGTGCCAGCAGCTCCAACTACCGGACTAGCGGAGCCTACGAGCAGTACTTC
CDR3 protein: CASSSNYRTSGAYEQYF

D gene: .
V gene: TRBV25-1
CDR3 length: 13
clone size: once
J gene: TRBJ2-3
CDR3 DNA: TGTGCCAGCAGGCACAGGGGCACAGATACGCAGTATTTT
CDR3 protein: CASRHRGTDTQYF

D gene: .
V gene: TRBV5-6
CDR3 length: 17
clone size: few
J gene: TRBJ1-1
CDR3 DNA: TGTGCCAGCAGCTTGATTTCCCTGGAGGGAAAGAACACTGAAGCTTTCTTT
CDR3 protein: CASSLISLEGKNTEAFF

D gene: TRBD1
V gene: TRBV28
CDR3 length: 19
clone size: .
J gene: TRBJ2-7
CDR3 DNA: TGTGCCAGCAGCCAAACGTGGGTACTCACAGGGGTCCTAACCTACGAGCAGTACTTC
CDR3 protein: CASSQTWVLTGVLTYEQYF